This TCR beta chain was identified during a study of regulatory T cells in long-lasting Graves disease. This clonotype has a count of ten or more. The time point is: newly diagnosed GD, antithyroid drugs for less than 3 months. PBMC RNA was the source of the TCR library. In building TCR beta libraries, iRepertoire HTBI primers were used together with Arm-PCR of CDR3 regions. Each CDR3 protein is one row after TCRdb ran MiXCR on the multiplex PCR reads. Of hundreds of thousands of distinct CDR3 sequences in the sample, roughly a sixth are singletons; the top ten hold about a fifth. The sample here was peripheral blood mononuclear cells (PBMCs), taken at new diagnosis, from a patient treated with antithyroid drugs. The TCR comes from a female donor with Graves disease.

The CDR3 loop is CASSFRRGGEQYF. CDR3 in DNA: TGTGCCAGCAGCTTCAGGAGGGGAGGCGAGCAGTACTTC. The rearrangement links TRBV7-9 to TRBJ2-7; D is perhaps TRBD2 (6 bases). There are 13 residues in the CDR3. Germline CDR1 and CDR2: SEHNR and FQNEAQ (reference sequence). The germline V and J ends were trimmed by 3 bases and 6 bases, with 12 bases remaining between them. The variable domain in full, with the rest retrieved from reference TRBV7-9 and TRBJ2-7, is DTGVSQNPRHKITKRGQNVTFRCDPISEHNRLYWYRQTLGQGPEFLTYFQNEAQLEKSRLLSDRFSAERPKGSFSTLEIQRTEQGDSAMYLCASSFRRGGEQYFGPGTRLTVT.